The 8 T cell receptor beta chains listed next were all sequenced from one sample in a study of PD-1 blockade in classical Hodgkin lymphoma. Time point: cycle 4 day 1 (C4D1), after 5 to 7 weeks of nivolumab. In every patient, relapse followed autologous stem cell transplantation, while exposure to brentuximab vedotin differed. The study purified CD4+ T cells from thawed PBMCs using magnetic negative selection. Libraries were prepared by immunoSEQ multiplex PCR; TCRdb keeps only in-frame clonotypes and omits some of them. The sample records fewer than 30,000 clones, less than 85% being singletons. This sample comprised CD4+ T cells from blood, obtained before the fourth cycle of nivolumab. The receptors were gathered from a human donor with classical Hodgkin lymphoma.

Only a few counts were recorded for this clone. The chain couples TRBV7-8 to TRBJ2-1, with D uncertain. Germline values: CDR1 SGHVS, CDR2 FQNEAQ. Trimming left V 2 bases short and J 9 bases short, with 17 bases between. The CDR3 has 15 amino acids. The DNA for the CDR3 is TGTGCCAGCAGCTTAAACCTCCTAGTTTCTGGTGAGCAGTTCTTC. It specifies CASSLNLLVSGEQFF. The complete variable domain, with remaining parts taken from reference TRBV7-8 and TRBJ2-1, reads GAGVSQSPRYKVAKRGQDVALRCDPISGHVSLFWYQQALGQGPEFLTYFQNEAQLDKSGLPSDRFFAERPEGSVSTLKIQRTQQEDSAVYLCASSLNLLVSGEQFFGPGTRLTVL.

This rearrangement joins TRBV7-6 to TRBJ2-5, with D possibly TRBD2 on 5 matching bases. This CDR3 spans 15 amino acids. The germline gives CDR1 SGHVS, CDR2 FNYEAQ. V was clipped by 1 base and J by 4 bases, with 13 bases between them. The CDR3 is CASSLELGSRETQYF. The CDR3 DNA is TGTGCCAGCAGCTTAGAGTTAGGGAGTCGAGAGACCCAGTACTTC.

The chain recombines TRBV5-5 with TRBJ1-6; TRBD1 aligns across 12 bases. The CDR3 has 18 amino acids. The V segment lost 4 bases and the J segment 8 bases; nucleotides outside the gene matches: 13. Germline assignment: CDR1 SGHKS and CDR2 YYEKEE (reference sequence). In DNA form, the CDR3 reads TGTGCCAGCAGCCGGGGACAGGGGGCGCTTCTTCTAGATTCACCCCTCCACTTT. Translated: CASSRGQGALLLDSPLHF.

CDR3 DNA sequence: TGTGCCAGCAGTTTATTGGGGAGGGGATTAGGGTCTAACTATGGCTACACCTTC. This encodes CASSLLGRGLGSNYGYTF. The chain is built from TRBV28 and TRBJ1-2, with D possibly matching TRBD1 (5 bases). Germline-derived CDR1 and CDR2 are MDHEN and SYDVKM. The CDR3 loop spans 18 amino acids. V was shortened by 1 base and J by 0 bases, with 18 bases between the two germline ends.

V gene TRBV5-8 combines with J gene TRBJ2-5; 15 bases line up with TRBD2. J lost 5 bases, V lost 4 bases, and 9 bases had no gene match. Germline V gene sequence: CDR1 SGHTS, CDR2 YDEGEE. The CDR3 extends over 17 amino acids. The CDR3 loop reads CASSLGLAGGPGETQYF. CDR3 nucleotide sequence: TGTGCCAGCAGCCTAGGACTAGCGGGAGGGCCTGGGGAGACCCAGTACTTC.

The chain recombines TRBV18 with TRBJ1-4; a weak D match, TRBD1 (5 bases). This CDR3 region has 13 residues. Trimming stripped 1 base from V and 7 bases from J, with 7 bases between. CDR1 and CDR2 (germline): KGHSH, LQKENI. The CDR3 DNA follows: TGTGCCAGCTCACCACAGGGGAGTGAAAAACTGTTTTTT. Amino acid sequence: CASSPQGSEKLFF.

V and J are TRBV14 and TRBJ2-5; 9 nucleotides align to TRBD1. Germline lookup yields CDR1 SGHDN and CDR2 FVKESK. V was clipped by 3 bases and J by 5 bases; unmatched bases: 7. This CDR3 region has 15 residues. The chain's CDR3 is CASSHTGGAKETQYF. CDR3 nucleotide sequence: TGTGCCAGCAGCCATACAGGGGGCGCGAAGGAGACCCAGTACTTC. Full variable domain (missing parts from reference TRBV14 and TRBJ2-5): EAGVTQFPSHSVIEKGQTVTLRCDPISGHDNLYWYRRVMGKEIKFLLHFVKESKQDESGMPNNRFLAERTGGTYSTLKVQPAELEDSGVYFCASSHTGGAKETQYFGPGTRLLVL.

This chain links TRBV4-1 with TRBJ2-2, with D maybe TRBD1 (6 bases). CDR1 is MGHRA and CDR2 is YSYEKL in the germline V gene. V shed 0 bases and J shed 3 bases, with 17 bases lying between them. CDR3 length: 18 amino acids. The CDR3, as DNA: TGCGCCAGCAGCCAAGACAGGGGCTCTCTCGGGTACACCGGGGAGCTGTTTTTT. Translated: CASSQDRGSLGYTGELFF.